These 29 T cell receptor beta chains were all obtained from the same sample, sequenced in a study of blood T cell repertoires in COVID-19. TCRdb's copy holds only in-frame clones and misses some; the assay was immunoSEQ multiplex PCR. The sample comprises about 290,000 clones, around four fifths of which are singletons, and around 4.2% rests with the top ten. Sequenced sample: peripheral blood. These receptors originate from a woman aged 45-65 years with active or convalescent COVID-19.

This chain joins TRBV27 and TRBJ1-1, with a tentative D call TRBD1 (5 bases). Germline V lookup: CDR1 MNHEY, CDR2 SMNVEV (reference sequence). With 3 bases removed from V and 5 bases from J, the gap between germline ends came to 19 bases. This CDR3 has 16 amino acids. CDR3 region: CASSLYGERGDTEAFF. The CDR3 DNA sequence: TGTGCCAGCAGTTTGTATGGGGAGCGGGGGGATACTGAAGCTTTCTTT.

The V and J genes are TRBV3-1 (or the pseudogene TRBV3-2) and TRBJ2-5; D perhaps matches TRBD2 (5 bases). From germline, CDR1 is LGHDT and CDR2 YNNKEL (reference sequence). The CDR3 has 15 amino acids. V lost 1 base, J lost 4 bases, and 13 bases lay in between. The CDR3 loop is CASSQGLAGTETQYF. The DNA for the CDR3 is TGTGCCAGCAGCCAAGGGCTAGCAGGCACAGAGACCCAGTACTTC.

This clone was observed a single time. The chain carries TRBV3-1 (or the pseudogene TRBV3-2) and TRBJ2-2; the match to TRBD1 covers 8 bases. The CDR3 length is 14 residues. CDR1 LGHDT and CDR2 YNNKEL come from the germline V gene (reference sequence). V trimming: 6 bases; J trimming: 3 bases; junction bases outside the gene matches: 3. This CDR3 is CASRPQGDTGELFF. CDR3 DNA sequence: TGTGCCAGCAGGCCACAGGGGGACACCGGGGAGCTGTTTTTT.

The chain couples TRBV29-1 to TRBJ1-1, with a tentative D call TRBD1 (6 bases). CDR3 size: 14 residues. The ends were cut back, 5 bases at V and 0 bases at J, with 13 bases in the middle. The germline V gene encodes CDR1 SQVTM and CDR2 ANQGSEA. The CDR3 coding sequence is TGCAGCGTTAAAACAGGGCCTATGAACACTGAAGCTTTCTTT. Its translation: CSVKTGPMNTEAFF.

This chain joins TRBV6-1 and TRBJ1-5; D unresolved. CDR3 length: 14 amino acids. Germline V gives CDR1 MNHNS, CDR2 SASEGT. V shed 3 bases and J shed 6 bases, with 12 bases lying between them. CDR3 nucleotides: TGTGCCAGCAGTGAGTACAGTTCGGCTCAGCCCCAGCATTTT. Its protein is CASSEYSSAQPQHF.

The chain recombines TRBV6-5 with TRBJ2-3; 7 positions agree with TRBD2. J gave up 4 bases and V 8 bases, and 12 bases lay outside the gene matches. Germline CDR1 MNHEY, CDR2 SVGAGI. The CDR3 contains 15 residues. DNA of the CDR3: TGTGCCAGCGCGGCGCGGGAGTATAGTGCAGATACGCAGTATTTT. Its protein is CASAAREYSADTQYF.

J is TRBJ2-7 and V is TRBV11-2; 8 bases are shared with TRBD2. Germline trimming cut 4 bases from V and 5 bases from J; bases unmatched to any gene: 13. The CDR3 length is 16 residues. Germline values: CDR1 SGHAT, CDR2 FQNNGV. CDR3 region: CASSSEIAGLSHEQYF. In DNA, the CDR3 is TGTGCCAGCAGCTCAGAAATAGCGGGATTGAGCCACGAGCAGTACTTC.

The V call is TRBV14, the J call TRBJ1-1, with 7 bases that match TRBD1. Germline V lookup: CDR1 SGHDN, CDR2 FVKESK. V was clipped by 4 bases and J by 0 bases; unmatched bases: 2. This CDR3 comprises 14 residues. The CDR3 region is CASSPTGVNTEAFF. In DNA, the CDR3 is TGTGCCAGCAGCCCCACAGGGGTGAACACTGAAGCTTTCTTT.

In its sample, this clone was seen once. The chain joins TRBV30 to TRBJ2-2, with a weak D call TRBD2 (6 bases). Per the germline V gene, CDR1 is GTSNPN and CDR2 is SVGIG (reference sequence). The CDR3 spans 12 residues. V lost 3 bases to trimming and J lost 5 bases, with 7 bases between them. The CDR3: CAWSRETGELFF. The CDR3 coding sequence is TGTGCCTGGAGCCGGGAGACCGGGGAGCTGTTTTTT.

The rearrangement links TRBV27 to TRBJ2-3; 8 nucleotides match TRBD1. Germline CDR1 and CDR2: MNHEY and SMNVEV (reference sequence). V trimming: 7 bases; J trimming: 4 bases; junction bases outside the gene matches: 10. This CDR3 has 15 residues. The DNA for the CDR3 is TGTGCCAGCAATGACAGGGGACGAGGGGCAGATACGCAGTATTTT. Amino acids: CASNDRGRGADTQYF.

The chain carries TRBV7-2 and TRBJ2-1; TRBD2 matches at 13 bases. CDR1 and CDR2 (germline): SGHTA, FQGNSA. This CDR3 has 15 residues. Trimming took 5 bases from V and 10 from J; bases not matched to a gene: 8. The CDR3 sequence: CASSPTSGRAGEQFF. CDR3 in DNA: TGTGCCAGCAGCCCCACTAGCGGGAGGGCCGGGGAGCAGTTCTTC. Using reference TRBV7-2 and TRBJ2-1 for the parts outside the CDR3, the full variable domain is GAGVSQSPSNKVTEKGKDVELRCDPISGHTALYWYRQSLGQGLEFLIYFQGNSAPDKSGLPSDRFSAERTGGSVSTLTIQRTQQEDSAVYLCASSPTSGRAGEQFFGPGTRLTVL.

This clone was detected only once. V usage is TRBV12-5 and J usage is TRBJ1-1; the D gene is possibly TRBD1 (6 bases). V lost 4 bases, J lost 1 base, and 10 bases lay in between. The CDR3 length is 14 residues. Germline lookup yields CDR1 LGHNT and CDR2 FRNRAP. The CDR3 spells CASGWGTPNTEAFF. For the CDR3, the DNA is TGTGCTAGTGGTTGGGGGACACCGAACACTGAAGCTTTCTTT.

The chain carries TRBV6-5 and TRBJ2-6, with D perhaps TRBD1 (5 bases). From germline, CDR1 is MNHEY and CDR2 SVGAGI. The CDR3 length is 15 residues. V was shortened by 4 bases and J by 0 bases, with 7 bases between the two germline ends. The CDR3 region has the DNA TGTGCCAGCAGTTCAGGGCGCTCTGGGGCCAACGTCCTGACTTTC. It codes for CASSSGRSGANVLTF.

This clone was seen a single time. The rearrangement joins TRBV27 to TRBJ2-1; 7 nucleotides match TRBD1. This CDR3 is 14 amino acids long. Germline V gene lookup returns CDR1 MNHEY and CDR2 SMNVEV (reference sequence). V shed 10 bases, J shed 9 bases, and the junction held 15 bases outside the gene matches. Here the CDR3 reads CATRGTVWTGEQFF. The CDR3, as DNA: TGTGCCACCCGAGGGACAGTATGGACAGGTGAGCAGTTCTTC.

The rearrangement links TRBV6-5 to TRBJ2-5; 8 bases match TRBD2. Germline lookup yields CDR1 MNHEY and CDR2 SVGAGI. This CDR3 comprises 16 residues. Trimming removed 2 bases from V and 5 bases from J; junction bases left unmatched: 10. This CDR3 reads CASSYLSGRVSETQYF. CDR3 in DNA: TGTGCCAGCAGTTACCTCAGCGGGAGAGTAAGTGAGACCCAGTACTTC.

The genes are TRBV15 and TRBJ1-4, with no clear D. Trimming shortened V by 0 bases and J by 4 bases, and 9 bases separated the two germline ends. Germline V gene data show CDR1 as LNHNV and CDR2 as YYDKDF (reference sequence). This CDR3 has 15 residues. The CDR3 spells CATSREGVGNEKLFF. The CDR3, as DNA: TGTGCCACCAGCAGAGAGGGAGTCGGTAATGAAAAACTGTTTTTT.

The rearrangement uses TRBV28 and TRBJ2-2; D might be TRBD2 (5 bases). CDR3 size: 14 residues. Trimming cost V 5 bases and J 6 bases, with 13 bases left between them. Germline loops: CDR1 MDHEN, CDR2 SYDVKM. CDR3 nucleotide sequence: TGTGCCAGCAGTCCGGACGCGGGCCCCGGGGAGCTGTTTTTT. It specifies CASSPDAGPGELFF. Drawing the rest from reference TRBV28 and TRBJ2-2, the complete variable domain is DVKVTQSSRYLVKRTGEKVFLECVQDMDHENMFWYRQDPGLGLRLIYFSYDVKMKEKGDIPEGYSVSREKKERFSLILESASTNQTSMYLCASSPDAGPGELFFGEGSRLTVL.

The chain is built from TRBV27 and TRBJ1-5; TRBD1 matches 12 bases. Germline V gene sequence: CDR1 MNHEY, CDR2 SMNVEV (reference sequence). The CDR3 runs to 16 residues. J was trimmed by 0 bases and V by 8 bases; bases with no gene match: 5. CDR3 loop: CASRDRGPLSNQPQHF. In DNA form, the CDR3 reads TGTGCCAGCCGGGACAGGGGGCCCCTTAGCAATCAGCCCCAGCATTTT.

This chain connects TRBV15 to TRBJ2-1; 12 nucleotides agree with TRBD2. Germline-derived CDR1 and CDR2 are LNHNV and YYDKDF (reference sequence). J lost 9 bases, V lost 0 bases, and 3 bases had no gene match. The CDR3 covers 15 residues. This chain's CDR3 is CATSRDRLAGVEQFF. The CDR3 nucleotides are TGTGCCACCAGCAGAGATCGACTAGCGGGAGTTGAGCAGTTCTTC.

The chain has TRBV21-1 and TRBJ1-6; the table's D call, TRBD1, has no DNA check behind it. TRBV21-1 is given as a pseudogene. This CDR3 contains 15 residues. The chain's CDR3 is CASSTTRAMDSPLHF. The CDR3 DNA follows: TGTGCCAGCAGCACGACCAGGGCAATGGATTCACCCCTCCACTTT.

This chain connects TRBV18 to TRBJ2-3; weak D call: TRBD1 (5 bases). Germline-derived CDR1 and CDR2 are KGHSH and LQKENI. The V and J ends lost 1 base and 1 base respectively, with 12 bases between them. There are 16 residues in the CDR3. CDR3 loop: CASSPLTRAGTDTQYF. In DNA, the CDR3 is TGTGCCAGCTCACCACTAACCAGGGCGGGCACAGATACGCAGTATTTT.

The chain uses TRBV15 and TRBJ2-5; the match to TRBD2 covers 12 bases. The ends lost 5 bases at V and 4 bases at J; junction bases unmatched: 8. CDR1 is LNHNV, CDR2 YYDKDF, per germline (reference sequence). CDR3 length equals 16 residues. CDR3: CATSRRLAGARETQYF. CDR3 coding DNA: TGTGCCACCAGCCGAAGACTAGCGGGAGCTCGAGAGACCCAGTACTTC.

CDR3 sequence (DNA): TGTGCCAGCAGTTTATTCGGGGGACCGTACAATGAGCAGTTCTTC. Amino acids: CASSLFGGPYNEQFF. The chain links TRBV28 to TRBJ2-1; D is possibly TRBD2 (6 bases). Germline assignment: CDR1 MDHEN and CDR2 SYDVKM. Trimming removed 1 base from V and 4 bases from J, with 11 bases in between. CDR3 length: 15 residues.

This clone was seen more than once but under ten times. The chain joins TRBV6-1 to TRBJ2-7; 7 nucleotides line up with TRBD1. Trimming cost V 0 bases and J 4 bases; bases outside gene matches: 15. Germline V gene data show CDR1 as MNHNS and CDR2 as SASEGT. The length of the CDR3 is 18 residues. CDR3 bases: TGTGCCAGCAGTGAAGCAAGGAACAGGGACAGAGTACAGTACGAGCAGTACTTC. It specifies CASSEARNRDRVQYEQYF.

The V and J genes are TRBV9 and TRBJ2-2, with 8 nucleotides matching TRBD1. Trimming at V came to 4 bases and at J to 4 bases, leaving 9 bases not matched to a gene. From germline, CDR1 is SGDLS and CDR2 YYNGEE. This CDR3 is 16 amino acids long. The CDR3 loop is CASSPRDRTGTGELFF. CDR3 DNA sequence: TGTGCCAGCAGCCCACGGGACAGGACGGGCACCGGGGAGCTGTTTTTT.

The chain couples TRBV11-1 to TRBJ2-3; possibly TRBD2 for D (6 bases). The CDR3 totals 15 residues. The V and J ends lost 1 base and 0 bases respectively, with 8 bases between them. The germline gives CDR1 SGHAT, CDR2 FQDESV (reference sequence). CDR3 coding DNA: TGTGCCAGCAGCTTAGTGCGGGGCAGCACAGATACGCAGTATTTT. The encoded protein is CASSLVRGSTDTQYF.

V is TRBV19 and J is TRBJ1-4; maybe TRBD1 (6 bases). Trimming took 4 bases from V and 5 from J, leaving 8 bases between them. CDR1 and CDR2 from the germline V gene are LNHDA and SQIVND (reference sequence). This CDR3 has 13 residues. CDR3 amino acids: CASSRGQNEKLFF. CDR3 DNA: TGTGCCAGTAGTAGAGGACAGAATGAAAAACTGTTTTTT.

This clone was recorded only once. The chain uses TRBV5-1 and TRBJ2-1, with D maybe TRBD2 (6 bases). Between the trimmed V and J ends, which lost 6 bases and 0 bases, there was a span of 13 bases. The CDR3 runs to 15 residues. CDR1 is SGHRS and CDR2 is YFSETQ in the germline V gene. CDR3 nucleotide sequence: TGCGCCAGCATCCCGGACGGGAGCTCCTACAATGAGCAGTTCTTC. Protein product: CASIPDGSSYNEQFF. Together with reference TRBV5-1 and TRBJ2-1, the CDR3 gives the full variable domain: KAGVTQTPRYLIKTRGQQVTLSCSPISGHRSVSWYQQTPGQGLQFLFEYFSETQRNKGNFPGRFSGRQFSNSRSEMNVSTLELGDSALYLCASIPDGSSYNEQFFGPGTRLTVL.

The rearrangement joins TRBV7-9 to TRBJ1-6; tentatively, D is TRBD1 (5 bases). This CDR3 has 14 amino acids. V gave up 5 bases and J gave up 10 bases, with 15 bases separating them. Germline V gene lookup returns CDR1 SEHNR and CDR2 FQNEAQ (reference sequence). The CDR3 loop is CASSAWEGVSPLHF. The CDR3 DNA reads as TGTGCCAGCAGCGCGTGGGAAGGGGTCTCACCCCTCCACTTT.